Following are 27 T cell receptor beta chains from one sample sequenced in a study of siplizumab effects on memory and regulatory T cells. The data were produced by immunoSEQ multiplex PCR, yet TCRdb's version contains in-frame clones alone and is incomplete. The sample contains 100,000 or so clones, about 94% of which appear only once. Sequencing input: CD4+ T cells sorted from blood. Source of these receptors: a human donor in good health.

The V and J genes are TRBV5-1 and TRBJ2-5; D is perhaps TRBD1 (5 bases). Trimming removed 0 bases from V and 2 bases from J, with 11 bases in between. This CDR3 spans 15 amino acids. The germline CDR1 and CDR2 sequences are SGHRS and YFSETQ. CDR3 DNA: TGCGCCAGCAGCTTGGCTGTTGGGGCACAAGAGACCCAGTACTTC. Translating it yields CASSLAVGAQETQYF.

V usage is TRBV6-5 and J usage is TRBJ2-2; TRBD1 aligns across 11 bases. Germline CDR1 reads MNHEY; CDR2 reads SVGAGI. The CDR3 length is 15 residues. Trimming took 5 bases from V and 8 from J; bases not matched to a gene: 7. CDR3 sequence: CASSPGQGVSGELFF. For the CDR3, the DNA is TGTGCCAGCAGTCCGGGACAGGGGGTGTCTGGGGAGCTGTTTTTT.

The chain uses TRBV5-6 and TRBJ1-1; D gene uncertain. Germline values: CDR1 SGHDT, CDR2 YYEEEE. V was shortened by 4 bases and J by 1 base, with 5 bases between the two germline ends. The CDR3 loop spans 12 amino acids. The CDR3 nucleotides read TGTGCCAGCAGCGTACAGAACACTGAAGCTTTCTTT. Translating it yields CASSVQNTEAFF.

The V call is TRBV7-2, the J call TRBJ1-4, with a weak D call TRBD1 (6 bases). The CDR3 is made up of 13 amino acids. Germline CDR1 reads SGHTA; CDR2 reads FQGNSA. Trimming shortened V by 5 bases and J by 8 bases, and 12 bases separated the two germline ends. The CDR3 spells CASSTQGGEKLFF. CDR3 bases: TGTGCCAGCAGCACACAGGGAGGCGAAAAACTGTTTTTT.

The chain links TRBV5-1 to TRBJ1-4; no clear D gene. Germline loops: CDR1 SGHRS, CDR2 YFSETQ. Deletions cut 0 bases from V and 1 base from J, with 4 bases between. The CDR3 runs to 14 residues. This CDR3 is CASSLGGTNEKLFF. The CDR3 DNA reads TGCGCCAGCAGCTTGGGGGGAACTAATGAAAAACTGTTTTTT.

The chain couples TRBV18 to TRBJ2-2; 10 bases line up with TRBD1. V shed 2 bases and J 6 bases; nucleotides not matched to a gene: 3. The CDR3 consists of 15 residues. Germline values: CDR1 KGHSH, CDR2 LQKENI. CDR3 sequence (DNA): TGTGCCAGCTCACCAGGGACAGGGGAATCCGGGGAGCTGTTTTTT. Its protein product is CASSPGTGESGELFF.

This clone was counted once. The chain joins TRBV30 to TRBJ1-5; D remains ambiguous. Germline-derived CDR1 and CDR2 are GTSNPN and SVGIG (reference sequence). V lost 0 bases and J lost 4, with 19 bases in between. The CDR3 runs to 17 residues. CDR3: CAWSVRAVKLLNQPQHF. The CDR3, as DNA: TGTGCCTGGAGTGTAAGGGCCGTGAAACTGCTTAATCAGCCCCAGCATTTT.

The chain recombines TRBV2 with TRBJ2-7; TRBD1 is a possible D gene (6 bases). Trimming stripped 2 bases from V and 2 bases from J, with 7 bases between. CDR1 is SNHLY and CDR2 is FYNNEI in the germline V gene. The length of the CDR3 is 13 residues. The CDR3 nucleotides read TGTGCCAGCAGTGAACACAGGGCCTACGAGCAGTACTTC. Translated: CASSEHRAYEQYF. The entire variable domain, with the rest obtained from reference TRBV2 and TRBJ2-7, is as follows: EPEVTQTPSHQVTQMGQEVILRCVPISNHLYFYWYRQILGQKVEFLVSFYNNEISEKSEIFDDQFSVERPDGSNFTLKIRSTKLEDSAMYFCASSEHRAYEQYFGPGTRLTVT.

The J gene is TRBJ2-7, the V gene TRBV29-1; the match to TRBD1 covers 8 bases. The V gene's germline CDR1 is SQVTM and CDR2 ANQGSEA. J was trimmed by 2 bases and V by 3 bases; bases with no gene match: 12. The CDR3 has 16 amino acids. CDR3 nucleotide sequence: TGCAGCGTTGAGGACAGGGCAGTGGGAGTCACCTACGAGCAGTACTTC. Its protein is CSVEDRAVGVTYEQYF.

The chain uses TRBV19 and TRBJ2-2, with TRBD2 matching over 7 bases. Germline loops: CDR1 LNHDA, CDR2 SQIVND (reference sequence). CDR3 length equals 15 residues. V lost 9 bases to trimming and J lost 4 bases; unmatched junction nucleotides: 11. Written as DNA, the CDR3 is TGTGCCAGCAGCCCTAGACTAGCCCCCACCGGGGAGCTGTTTTTT. It codes for CASSPRLAPTGELFF.

The J gene is TRBJ1-1, the V gene TRBV4-1; D remains unclear. Germline V gene lookup returns CDR1 MGHRA and CDR2 YSYEKL. V gave up 0 bases and J gave up 4 bases, with 3 bases separating them. CDR3 length: 12 amino acids. In nucleotides, the CDR3 is TGCGCCAGCAGCCAAGACCGCACTGAAGCTTTCTTT. Amino acids: CASSQDRTEAFF.

The V and J genes are TRBV18 and TRBJ2-5; 7 nucleotides align to TRBD1. Germline V gives CDR1 KGHSH, CDR2 LQKENI. There are 16 residues in the CDR3. Trimming removed 2 bases from V and 2 bases from J; junction bases left unmatched: 8. CDR3 DNA: TGTGCCAGCTCACCAGAGTGGGACAGAGGACAAGAGACCCAGTACTTC. Its translation is CASSPEWDRGQETQYF.

The chain links TRBV7-9 to TRBJ1-5, with a weak D call TRBD1 (6 bases). The CDR3 totals 13 residues. Germline CDR1 is SEHNR and CDR2 is FQNEAQ (reference sequence). Trimming removed 5 bases at V and 4 bases at J, with 9 bases between. In nucleotides, the CDR3 is TGTGCCAGCAGCGCCACAGGGAATCAGCCCCAGCATTTT. As protein: CASSATGNQPQHF.

This rearrangement joins TRBV5-1 to TRBJ2-7; D is uncertain. Trimming left V 0 bases short and J 0 bases short, with 10 bases between. The CDR3 is 15 amino acids. Germline CDR1 is SGHRS and CDR2 is YFSETQ. CDR3 region: CASSLAPSSSYEQYF. The CDR3 DNA is TGCGCCAGCAGCTTGGCCCCCTCCTCCTCCTACGAGCAGTACTTC.

The chain links TRBV19 to TRBJ2-3; the match to TRBD2 covers 14 bases. V lost 3 bases to trimming and J lost 4 bases; unmatched junction nucleotides: 0. Germline CDR1 is LNHDA and CDR2 is SQIVND (reference sequence). This CDR3 region has 15 residues. The CDR3 protein is CASSMGLAGADTQYF. Written as DNA, the CDR3 is TGTGCCAGTAGTATGGGACTAGCGGGAGCAGATACGCAGTATTTT.

The rearrangement uses TRBV10-1 and TRBJ2-3; 8 nucleotides match TRBD2. The V and J ends lost 4 bases and 0 bases, in that order; junction bases with no gene match: 9. Germline V lookup: CDR1 WNHNN, CDR2 SYGVQD (reference sequence). This CDR3 contains 17 residues. CDR3 amino acids: CASSVSGRGTSTDTQYF. The CDR3, as DNA: TGCGCCAGCAGTGTGTCCGGGAGGGGTACTAGCACAGATACGCAGTATTTT.

V and J are TRBV29-1 and TRBJ1-1; no clear D gene. Trimming cost V 6 bases and J 4 bases, with 15 bases left between them. The CDR3 is 13 amino acids. Per the germline V gene, CDR1 is SQVTM and CDR2 is ANQGSEA. The DNA for the CDR3 is TGCAGCGTCGGAGAAGTTCGGGGCACTGAAGCTTTCTTT. Translating it yields CSVGEVRGTEAFF.

The CDR3 DNA reads as TGCGCCAGCAGCAAGGACAGGTCGGGGGTAGGAGAGACCCAGTACTTC. Encoded protein: CASSKDRSGVGETQYF. V usage is TRBV5-1 and J usage is TRBJ2-5; maybe TRBD1 (7 bases). Per the germline V gene, CDR1 is SGHRS and CDR2 is YFSETQ. Trimming stripped 4 bases from V and 4 bases from J, with 20 bases between. CDR3 length: 16 residues. Complete variable domain (other parts from reference TRBV5-1 and TRBJ2-5): KAGVTQTPRYLIKTRGQQVTLSCSPISGHRSVSWYQQTPGQGLQFLFEYFSETQRNKGNFPGRFSGRQFSNSRSEMNVSTLELGDSALYLCASSKDRSGVGETQYFGPGTRLLVL.

The gene calls are TRBV5-4 and TRBJ1-5, with 9 positions matching TRBD1. Trimming removed 4 bases from V and 5 bases from J; junction bases left unmatched: 7. The CDR3 covers 15 residues. From germline, CDR1 is SGHNT and CDR2 YYREEE (reference sequence). This CDR3 is CASSQRQGDDQPQHF. CDR3 DNA sequence: TGTGCCAGCAGCCAGCGACAGGGGGATGATCAGCCCCAGCATTTT.

This clone was detected only once. The chain employs TRBV10-2 and TRBJ2-3; TRBD1 matches 7 bases. With V trimmed by 7 bases and J by 3 bases, 4 bases remained unmatched. The CDR3 contains 13 residues. The V gene's germline CDR1 is WSHSY and CDR2 SAAADI. The CDR3 region has the DNA TGCGCCAGCAAGGACAGGCTTACAGATACGCAGTATTTT. It encodes CASKDRLTDTQYF.

The gene calls are TRBV7-7 and TRBJ2-3; D not certain. CDR3 size: 14 residues. Germline values: CDR1 SSHAT, CDR2 FNYEAQ (reference sequence). V lost 3 bases and J 0 bases, leaving 7 bases between the germline ends. CDR3 bases: TGTGCCAGCAGCTTGGATGGAAGCACAGATACGCAGTATTTT. The encoded protein is CASSLDGSTDTQYF.

The chain recombines TRBV27 with TRBJ1-4, with D hard to call. Germline assignment: CDR1 MNHEY and CDR2 SMNVEV (reference sequence). The CDR3 runs 14 residues. The V gene lost 7 bases and the J gene lost 0 bases, with 9 bases spanning the gap. Written as DNA, the CDR3 is TGTGCCAGCAAATGGTCCACAACTAATGAAAAACTGTTTTTT. As protein: CASKWSTTNEKLFF.

The chain uses TRBV7-3 and TRBJ1-1, with TRBD1 matching 7 bases. Germline V gene data show CDR1 as SGHTA and CDR2 as FQGTGA. The ends lost 5 bases at V and 9 bases at J; junction bases unmatched: 12. This CDR3 has 14 amino acids. For the CDR3, the DNA is TGTGCCAGCAGCCCAGGGACAGCTCTAACAAAAGCTTTCTTT. Translated: CASSPGTALTKAFF.

This chain connects TRBV4-2 to TRBJ2-1; 10 bases map to TRBD2. This CDR3 region has 17 residues. CDR1 LGHNA and CDR2 YNFKEQ come from the germline V gene. The V segment lost 2 bases and the J segment 0 bases; nucleotides outside the gene matches: 4. CDR3 DNA sequence: TGTGCCAGCAGCCAAAGGTCTAGCGGGAGCTCCTACAATGAGCAGTTCTTC. Protein product: CASSQRSSGSSYNEQFF.

The chain employs TRBV6-5 and TRBJ2-7, with D perhaps TRBD1 or TRBD2 (5 bases each). From germline, CDR1 is MNHEY and CDR2 SVGAGI. The germline V and J ends were trimmed by 0 bases and 2 bases, with 11 bases remaining between them. The CDR3 runs to 15 residues. CDR3 loop: CASSYSRGDPYEQYF. As DNA, the CDR3 is TGTGCCAGCAGTTACTCGAGGGGCGACCCCTACGAGCAGTACTTC.

This CDR3 reads CASSIILQSNQPQHF. The CDR3 DNA reads TGTGCCAGTAGTATTATCTTGCAGAGCAATCAGCCCCAGCATTTT. V usage is TRBV19 and J usage is TRBJ1-5; no firm D call. With 3 bases removed from V and 1 base from J, the gap between germline ends came to 10 bases. Germline V lookup: CDR1 LNHDA, CDR2 SQIVND (reference sequence). This CDR3 is 15 amino acids long.

This rearrangement joins TRBV11-2 to TRBJ2-7; D is unresolved. CDR1 SGHAT and CDR2 FQNNGV come from the germline V gene. The CDR3 length is 14 residues. V was shortened by 1 base and J by 7 bases, with 14 bases between the two germline ends. This CDR3 is CASSLGLVAREQYF. Here the CDR3 DNA reads TGTGCCAGCAGCTTAGGGCTAGTCGCGAGAGAGCAGTACTTC.